This paragraph covers one T cell receptor beta chain sequence. The antigen is unknown. TCRdb reprocessed the 5' RACE reads, keeping one entry per CDR3 protein, no DNA. In total, the table holds some 140,000 distinct CDR3 sequences. The data stem from a study of T cells expressing NK-cell markers. Study background: One of the eight sequenced donors was seronegative, whereas the other seven were HCMV-seropositive.

Points from the study as a whole: No clear determination of HCMV specificity was made for expanded NKG2C+ T cell clones.

This CDR3 is 11 amino acids long. Looked up from germline, CDR1 is MGHDK and CDR2 is SYGVNS. The origin of this receptor is a woman in her forties or fifties in good health. Sequencing was done on a sample of blood T cells: a sorted CD56 or NKG2C T cell subset, CD4+ or CD8+ T cells, or bulk PBMC T cells (not recorded which). This rearrangement joins TRBV25-1 to TRBJ1-2. This CDR3 is CATVSNYGYTF.